This T cell receptor (beta chain) was retrieved from a study of T cell responses to AZD1222 COVID-19 vaccine. As for the study in general: Second doses were pooled across both intervals (about 4 or about 12 weeks).

The study, taken as a whole, reports: Seropositive at baseline were only a handful of AZD1222 recipients. The donor cohort was predominantly white British with a female majority, and clonal diversity may have been underestimated. A reported finding is that nearly half of spike-specific TCRs target unmutated variant regions.

About this clone itself: Its cognate antigen is unknown. At one end, the junction sequence differs from germline, possibly due to a read error.

Clones were read by immunoSEQ multiplex PCR, and TCRdb kept only the in-frame ones, dropping some. The repertoire has 110,000 or so clones, about 90% of them found once; the top ten carry roughly 5%. The CDR3 has 16 residues. Germline V gene lookup returns CDR1 SSHAT and CDR2 FNYEAQ (reference sequence). This receptor was identified in an adult in good health. The chain employs TRBV7-7 and TRBJ2-5; perhaps TRBD2 as D (5 bases). The sequenced sample was peripheral blood, obtained on day 0 of AZD1222 vaccination. The CDR3 protein is CASSSFLSGGKETQYF. The DNA of the CDR3 is TGTGCTAGCAGCTCATTCTTGTCAGGAGGCAAAGAGACCCAGTACTTC. The full variable domain, its missing parts supplied by reference TRBV7-7 and TRBJ2-5, is GAGVSQSPRYKVTKRGQDVTLRCDPISSHATLYWYQQALGQGPEFLTYFNYEAQPDKSGLPSDRFSAERPEGSISTLTIQRTEQRDSAMYRCASSSFLSGGKETQYFGPGTRLLVL.